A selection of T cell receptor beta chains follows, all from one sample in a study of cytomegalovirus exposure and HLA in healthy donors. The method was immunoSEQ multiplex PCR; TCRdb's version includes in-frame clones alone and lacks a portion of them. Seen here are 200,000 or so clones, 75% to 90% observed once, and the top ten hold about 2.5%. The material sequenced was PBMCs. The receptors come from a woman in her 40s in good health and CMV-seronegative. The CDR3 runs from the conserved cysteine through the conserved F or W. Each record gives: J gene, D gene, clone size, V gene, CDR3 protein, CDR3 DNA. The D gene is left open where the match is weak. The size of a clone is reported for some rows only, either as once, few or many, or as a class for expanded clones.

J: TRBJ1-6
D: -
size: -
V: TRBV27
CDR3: CASMKENNSPLHF
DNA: TGTGCCAGCATGAAAGAGAATAATTCACCCCTCCACTTT

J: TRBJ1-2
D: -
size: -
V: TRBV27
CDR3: CASRDSWTASGYTF
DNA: TGTGCCAGCAGGGACTCATGGACGGCTAGTGGCTACACCTTC

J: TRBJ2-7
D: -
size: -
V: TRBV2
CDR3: CASSVYEQYF
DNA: TGTGCCAGCAGTGTATACGAGCAGTACTTC

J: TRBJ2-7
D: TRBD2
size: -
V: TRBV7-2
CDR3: CASGSFAGTSGYEQYF
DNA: TGTGCCAGCGGATCCTTTGCCGGGACTAGCGGCTACGAGCAGTACTTC

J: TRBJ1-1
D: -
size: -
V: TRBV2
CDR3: CASRGGGGTEAFF
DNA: TGTGCCAGCAGGGGTGGGGGGGGGACTGAAGCTTTCTTT

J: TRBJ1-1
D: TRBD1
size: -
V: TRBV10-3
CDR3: CAISEPGQGNTEAFF
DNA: TGTGCCATCAGTGAGCCCGGACAGGGGAACACTGAAGCTTTCTTT

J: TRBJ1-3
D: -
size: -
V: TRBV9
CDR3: CASSVGRDSGNTIYF
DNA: TGTGCCAGCAGCGTCGGACGGGACTCTGGAAACACCATATATTTT

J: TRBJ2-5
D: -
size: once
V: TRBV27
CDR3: CASSLWLAGEETQYF
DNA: TGTGCCAGCAGTTTATGGTTGGCAGGGGAGGAGACCCAGTACTTC

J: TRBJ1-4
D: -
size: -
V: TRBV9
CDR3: CASSPNLGLGEKLFF
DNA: TGTGCCAGCAGTCCAAACCTCGGACTAGGTGAAAAACTGTTTTTT

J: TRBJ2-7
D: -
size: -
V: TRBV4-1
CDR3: CASSQPTGPTYEQYF
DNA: TGCGCCAGCAGCCAACCAACAGGTCCTACCTACGAGCAGTACTTC

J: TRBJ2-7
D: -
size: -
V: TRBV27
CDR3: CASSSLDNTYEQYF
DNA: TGTGCCAGCAGTTCCTTGGACAACACCTACGAGCAGTACTTC

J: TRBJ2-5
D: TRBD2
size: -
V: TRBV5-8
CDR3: CASSLGTSGRQETQYF
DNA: TGTGCCAGCAGCCTAGGGACTAGCGGGCGTCAAGAGACCCAGTACTTC

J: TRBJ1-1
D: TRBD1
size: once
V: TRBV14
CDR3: CASRRGQNAQAFF
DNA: TGTGCCAGCCGCCGGGGACAGAACGCCCAAGCTTTCTTT

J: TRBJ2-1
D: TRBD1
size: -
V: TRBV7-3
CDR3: CASSRGDRNNEQFF
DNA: TGTGCCAGCAGCCGAGGGGACAGGAACAATGAGCAGTTCTTC

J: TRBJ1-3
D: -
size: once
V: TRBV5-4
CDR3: CASRATGSDTIYF
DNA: TGTGCCAGCAGAGCTACAGGGTCGGACACCATATATTTT

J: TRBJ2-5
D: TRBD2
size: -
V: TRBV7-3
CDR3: CASSPRSAGGRETQYF
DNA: TGTGCCAGCAGCCCGCGTTCAGCGGGAGGGCGGGAGACCCAGTACTTC

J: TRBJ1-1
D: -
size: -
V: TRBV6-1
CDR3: CASGQNTEAFF
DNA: TGTGCCAGCGGACAGAACACTGAAGCTTTCTTT

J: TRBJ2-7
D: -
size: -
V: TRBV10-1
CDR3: CASSESLAESYEQYF
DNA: TGCGCCAGCAGTGAGTCATTAGCCGAGTCCTACGAGCAGTACTTC

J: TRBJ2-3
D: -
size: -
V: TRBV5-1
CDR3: CASRFEPGTLPPTDTQYF
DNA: TGCGCCAGCAGATTCGAGCCCGGGACTTTACCACCCACAGATACGCAGTATTTT

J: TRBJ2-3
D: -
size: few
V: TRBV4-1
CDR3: CASSQVFRGRRDTDTQYF
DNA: TGCGCCAGCAGCCAAGTTTTCCGCGGGAGAAGGGACACGGATACGCAGTATTTT

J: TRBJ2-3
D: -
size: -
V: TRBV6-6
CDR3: CASSYSIFGGDTQYF
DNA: TGTGCCAGCAGTTACTCGATTTTTGGAGGAGATACGCAGTATTTT

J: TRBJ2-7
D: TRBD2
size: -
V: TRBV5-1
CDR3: CASSLTAGIQTYEQYF
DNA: TGCGCCAGCAGCTTAACAGCGGGAATCCAGACCTACGAGCAGTACTTC

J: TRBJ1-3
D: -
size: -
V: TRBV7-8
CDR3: CASSFTGFGNTIYF
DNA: TGTGCCAGCAGCTTTACAGGTTTTGGAAACACCATATATTTT

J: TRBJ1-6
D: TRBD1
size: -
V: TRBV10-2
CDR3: CATMGQGAGSPLHF
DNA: TGCGCCACCATGGGACAGGGGGCTGGGTCACCCCTCCACTTT

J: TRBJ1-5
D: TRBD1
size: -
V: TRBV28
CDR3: CASSFRGQGIYQPQHF
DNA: TGTGCCAGCAGTTTTCGGGGACAGGGTATCTATCAGCCCCAGCATTTT

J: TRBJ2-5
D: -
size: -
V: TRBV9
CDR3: CASSVAKGNQETQYF
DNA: TGTGCCAGCAGCGTAGCTAAGGGGAATCAAGAGACCCAGTACTTC

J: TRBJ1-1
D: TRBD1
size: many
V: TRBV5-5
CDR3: CASSQITGGSPGTEAFF
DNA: TGTGCCAGCAGCCAAATTACAGGGGGCTCTCCGGGTACTGAAGCTTTCTTT

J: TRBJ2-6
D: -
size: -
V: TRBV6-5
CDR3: CASRDSSSGANVLTF
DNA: TGTGCCAGCAGAGACAGTAGCTCTGGGGCCAACGTCCTGACTTTC

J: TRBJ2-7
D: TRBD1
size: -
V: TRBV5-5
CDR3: CASSFSGGKDYEQYF
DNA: TGTGCCAGCAGCTTTTCAGGGGGAAAAGACTACGAGCAGTACTTC

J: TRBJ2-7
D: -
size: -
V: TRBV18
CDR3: CASSLASGSYEQYF
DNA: TGTGCCAGCTCTCTTGCCTCCGGGAGCTACGAGCAGTACTTC

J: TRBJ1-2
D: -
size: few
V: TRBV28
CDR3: CASTMGGVYGYTF
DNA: TGTGCCAGCACCATGGGAGGGGTCTATGGCTACACCTTC

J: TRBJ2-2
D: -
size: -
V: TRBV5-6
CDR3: CASGGRGTGELFF
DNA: TGTGCCAGCGGGGGTAGGGGGACCGGGGAGCTGTTTTTT

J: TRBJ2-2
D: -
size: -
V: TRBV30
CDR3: CAWSGVAYTGELFF
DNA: TGTGCCTGGAGTGGGGTAGCGTATACCGGGGAGCTGTTTTTT

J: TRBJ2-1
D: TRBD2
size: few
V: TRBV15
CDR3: CATSRGQSTGTSGRYEQFF
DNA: TGTGCCACCAGCAGAGGCCAAAGTACCGGGACTAGCGGGAGGTATGAGCAGTTCTTC

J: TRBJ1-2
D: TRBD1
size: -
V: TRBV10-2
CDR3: CASSIIPGQGNYGYTF
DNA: TGCGCCAGCAGTATCATACCGGGACAGGGGAACTATGGCTACACCTTC

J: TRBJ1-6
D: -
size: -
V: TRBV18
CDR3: CASSPGTLGLVTLHF
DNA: TGTGCCAGCTCACCCGGGACATTGGGTTTGGTGACCCTCCACTTT